This T cell receptor beta chain comes out of a study of blood T cell repertoires in COVID-19. After removal of 3 bases from V and 8 bases from J, the junction contained 5 bases not matched to a gene. The germline CDR1 and CDR2 sequences are SGHVS and FQNEAQ. The CDR3 runs 14 residues. Authors' methods: Amplification from reference gene primers served as the basis for estimated nucleated cell counts. Measured with immunoSEQ multiplex PCR; TCRdb has only the in-frame clones, and not every one. The V and J calls and the clone size are those of that table, but D and trimming were determined from the DNA. The sample has more than 95,000 clones; more than 65% are singletons. This clone was observed a handful of times.

J is TRBJ1-4 and V is TRBV7-8; TRBD1 matches at 8 bases. The sequence was collected from a human donor in a cohort sampled during active COVID-19. The sequenced sample was peripheral blood. In DNA, the CDR3 is TGTGCCAGCAGCTTGGACAGGGTCCAGGAAAAACTGTTTTTT. As protein: CASSLDRVQEKLFF.